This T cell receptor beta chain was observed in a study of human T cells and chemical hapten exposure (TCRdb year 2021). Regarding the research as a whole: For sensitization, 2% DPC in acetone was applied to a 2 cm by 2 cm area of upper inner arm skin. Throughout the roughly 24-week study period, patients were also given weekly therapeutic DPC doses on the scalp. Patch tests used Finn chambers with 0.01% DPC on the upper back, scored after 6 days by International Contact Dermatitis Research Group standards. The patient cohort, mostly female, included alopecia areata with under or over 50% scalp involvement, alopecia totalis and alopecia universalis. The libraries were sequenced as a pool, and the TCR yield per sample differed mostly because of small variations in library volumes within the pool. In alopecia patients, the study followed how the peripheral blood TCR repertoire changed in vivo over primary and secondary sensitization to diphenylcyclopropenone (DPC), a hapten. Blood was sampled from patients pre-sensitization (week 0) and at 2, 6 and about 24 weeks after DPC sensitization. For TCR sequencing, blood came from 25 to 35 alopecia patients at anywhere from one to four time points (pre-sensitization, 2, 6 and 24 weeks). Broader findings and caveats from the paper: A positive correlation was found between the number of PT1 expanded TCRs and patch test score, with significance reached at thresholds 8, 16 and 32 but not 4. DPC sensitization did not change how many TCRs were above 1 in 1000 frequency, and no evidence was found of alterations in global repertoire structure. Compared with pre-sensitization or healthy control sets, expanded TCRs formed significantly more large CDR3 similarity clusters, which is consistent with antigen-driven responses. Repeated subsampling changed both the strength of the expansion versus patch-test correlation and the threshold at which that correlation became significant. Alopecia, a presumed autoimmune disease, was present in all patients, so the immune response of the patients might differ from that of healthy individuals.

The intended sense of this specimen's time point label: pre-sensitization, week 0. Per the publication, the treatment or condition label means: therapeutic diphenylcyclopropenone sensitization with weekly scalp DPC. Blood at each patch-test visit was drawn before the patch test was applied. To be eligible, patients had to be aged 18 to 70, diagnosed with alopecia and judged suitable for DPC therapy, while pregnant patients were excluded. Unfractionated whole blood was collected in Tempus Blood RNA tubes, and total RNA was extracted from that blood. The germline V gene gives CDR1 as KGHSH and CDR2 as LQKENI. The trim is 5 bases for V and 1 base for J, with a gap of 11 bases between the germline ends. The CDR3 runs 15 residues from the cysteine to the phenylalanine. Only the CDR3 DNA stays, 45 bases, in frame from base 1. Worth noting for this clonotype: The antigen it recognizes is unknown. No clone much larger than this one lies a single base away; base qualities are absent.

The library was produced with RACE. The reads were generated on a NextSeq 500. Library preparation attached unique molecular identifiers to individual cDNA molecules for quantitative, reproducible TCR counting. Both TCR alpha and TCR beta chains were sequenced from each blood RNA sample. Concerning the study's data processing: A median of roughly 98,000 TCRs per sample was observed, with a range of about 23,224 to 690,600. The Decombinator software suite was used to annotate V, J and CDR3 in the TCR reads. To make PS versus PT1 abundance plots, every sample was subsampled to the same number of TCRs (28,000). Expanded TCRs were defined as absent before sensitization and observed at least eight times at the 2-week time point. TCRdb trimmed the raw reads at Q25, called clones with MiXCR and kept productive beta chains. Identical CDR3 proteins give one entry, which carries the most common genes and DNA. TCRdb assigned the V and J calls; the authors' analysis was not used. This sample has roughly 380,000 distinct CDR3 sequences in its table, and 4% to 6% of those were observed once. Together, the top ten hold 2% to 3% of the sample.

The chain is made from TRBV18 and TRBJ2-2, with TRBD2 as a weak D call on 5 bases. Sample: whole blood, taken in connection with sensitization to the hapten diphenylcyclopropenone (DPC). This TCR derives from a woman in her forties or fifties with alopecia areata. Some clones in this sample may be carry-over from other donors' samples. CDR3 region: CASSTGLLNTGELFF. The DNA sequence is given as TGTGCCAGCTCAACCGGACTGCTGAACACCGGGGAGCTGTTTTTT.